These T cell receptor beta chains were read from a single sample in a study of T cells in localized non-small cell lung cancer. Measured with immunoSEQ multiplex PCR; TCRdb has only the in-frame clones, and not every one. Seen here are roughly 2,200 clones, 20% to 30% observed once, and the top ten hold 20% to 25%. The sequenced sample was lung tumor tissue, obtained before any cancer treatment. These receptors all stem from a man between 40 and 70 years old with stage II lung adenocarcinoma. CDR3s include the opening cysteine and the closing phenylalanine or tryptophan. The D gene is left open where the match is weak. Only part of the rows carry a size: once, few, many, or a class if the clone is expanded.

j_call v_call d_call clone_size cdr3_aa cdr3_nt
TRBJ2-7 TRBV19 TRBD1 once CASTPGQGKEEQYF TGTGCCAGTACCCCGGGACAGGGGAAGGAGGAGCAGTACTTC
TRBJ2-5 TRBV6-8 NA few CASRSHRSSAETQYF TGTGCCAGCAGGTCACATAGATCTAGCGCAGAGACCCAGTACTTC
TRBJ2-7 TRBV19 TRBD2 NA CASSIAGGLHYEQYF TGTGCCAGTAGTATAGCGGGGGGACTTCACTACGAGCAGTACTTC
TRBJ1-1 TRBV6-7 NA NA CASIELSEAFF TGTGCCAGCATCGAGCTATCTGAAGCTTTCTTT
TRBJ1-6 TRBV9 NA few CASSGAVNSPLHF TGTGCCAGCAGCGGAGCAGTCAATTCACCCCTCCACTTT
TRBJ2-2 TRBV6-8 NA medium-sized CASSSPGSRYSSGELFF TGTGCCAGCAGTTCTCCAGGATCCCGATACAGCTCCGGGGAGCTGTTTTTT
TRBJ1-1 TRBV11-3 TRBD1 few CASSFGSGTGDTEAFF TGTGCCAGCAGCTTCGGTTCCGGGACAGGGGACACTGAAGCTTTCTTT
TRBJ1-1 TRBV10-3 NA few CAISESGWGGEAFF TGTGCCATCAGTGAGTCGGGGTGGGGAGGTGAAGCTTTCTTT
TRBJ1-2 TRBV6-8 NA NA CASIRDSEDYGYTF TGTGCCAGCATTCGGGACTCCGAGGACTATGGCTACACCTTC
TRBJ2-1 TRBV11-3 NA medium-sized CASSLGAGNNEQFF TGTGCCAGCAGCTTAGGGGCCGGGAACAATGAGCAGTTCTTC
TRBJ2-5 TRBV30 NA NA CAWSGGGPETQYF TGTGCCTGGAGTGGGGGTGGTCCAGAGACCCAGTACTTC
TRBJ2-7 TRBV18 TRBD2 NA CASSPESGAVYEQYF TGTGCCAGCTCACCCGAGAGCGGGGCCGTCTACGAGCAGTACTTC
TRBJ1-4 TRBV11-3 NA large CASSSRGATNEKLFF TGTGCCAGCAGCTCAAGGGGAGCAACTAATGAAAAACTGTTTTTT
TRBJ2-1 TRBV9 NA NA CASRVAGEPYNEQFF TGTGCCAGCAGGGTAGCCGGGGAGCCCTACAATGAGCAGTTCTTC
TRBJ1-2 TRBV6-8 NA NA CASSDSNYGYTF TGTGCCAGCAGTGACAGTAACTATGGCTACACCTTC
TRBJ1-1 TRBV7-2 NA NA CASSLGGGDEAFF TGTGCCAGCAGCTTAGGAGGAGGCGACGAAGCTTTCTTT
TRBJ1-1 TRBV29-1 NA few CSVVGPYTEAFF TGCAGCGTTGTGGGCCCGTACACTGAAGCTTTCTTT
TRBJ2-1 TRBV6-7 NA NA CAISEINEQFF TGTGCCATCAGTGAAATCAATGAGCAGTTCTTC
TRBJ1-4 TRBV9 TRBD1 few CASDVRGGTGDEKLFF TGTGCCAGCGACGTTCGGGGAGGGACAGGGGATGAAAAACTGTTTTTT
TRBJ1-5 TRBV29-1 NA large CSVEEDRYQPQHF TGCAGCGTTGAAGAGGACAGATATCAGCCCCAGCATTTT
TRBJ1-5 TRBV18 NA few CASSIGPASNQPQHF TGTGCCAGCTCGATCGGCCCGGCTAGCAATCAGCCCCAGCATTTT
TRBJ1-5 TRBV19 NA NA CASSGFYSNQPQHF TGTGCCAGTAGTGGGTTTTATAGCAATCAGCCCCAGCATTTT
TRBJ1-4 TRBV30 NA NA CAWSDLAQLFF TGTGCCTGGAGTGACTTGGCGCAGCTGTTTTTT